This T cell receptor (beta chain) stems from a study of T-cell reconstitution after alpha-beta-depleted transplantation in children. The study, taken as a whole, reports: Surviving thymic progenitors and recipient T cells were the source of high TCRbeta diversity at day 60 in some patients. Alpha-beta T cells present about two months after transplant were reported to originate from several hundred expanded graft clones. When one year had passed after transplant, most T-cell counts and diversity came from newly produced T cells.

This CDR3 spans 16 amino acids. Germline V gene sequence: CDR1 MGHRA, CDR2 YSYEKL. Trimming pared 0 bases from V and 1 base from J, leaving 13 bases between. Unique molecular identifiers were incorporated during preparation of the TCRbeta library. TCRdb re-called the PCR reads through MiXCR, storing one row per CDR3 protein. Altogether more than 400,000 distinct CDR3 sequences are present, 43% being singletons, with the ten largest covering 25% to 30%. Worth noting for this clonotype: Its antigen is unknown.

The receptor was derived from a girl aged 2 to 9 with aplastic anemia, due to receive a stem cell transplant. This specimen was PBMCs, taken before TCRalphabeta/CD19-depleted stem cell transplant. The chain employs TRBV4-1 and TRBJ2-7, with a tentative D call TRBD1 (5 bases). The chain's CDR3 is CASSQEGQGASYEQYF. The CDR3 nucleotides read TGCGCCAGCAGCCAAGAAGGGCAGGGTGCATCCTACGAGCAGTACTTC.